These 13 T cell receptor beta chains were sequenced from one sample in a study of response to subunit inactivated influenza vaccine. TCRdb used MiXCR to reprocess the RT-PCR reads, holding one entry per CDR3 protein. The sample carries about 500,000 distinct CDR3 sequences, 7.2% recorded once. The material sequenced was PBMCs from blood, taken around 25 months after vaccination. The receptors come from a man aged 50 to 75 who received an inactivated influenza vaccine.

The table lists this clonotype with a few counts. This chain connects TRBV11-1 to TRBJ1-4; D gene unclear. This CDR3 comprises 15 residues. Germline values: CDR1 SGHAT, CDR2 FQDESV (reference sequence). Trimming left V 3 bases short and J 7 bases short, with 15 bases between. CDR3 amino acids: CASSFTRGSTEKLFF. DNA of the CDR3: TGTGCCAGCAGCTTCACTCGAGGCAGTACTGAAAAACTGTTTTTT.

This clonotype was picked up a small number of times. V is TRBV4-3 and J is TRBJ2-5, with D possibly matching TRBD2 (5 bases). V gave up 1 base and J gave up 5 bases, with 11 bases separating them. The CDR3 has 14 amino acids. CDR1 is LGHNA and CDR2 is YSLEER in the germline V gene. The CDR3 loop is CASSQANGEETQYF. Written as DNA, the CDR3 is TGCGCCAGCAGCCAAGCTAATGGGGAGGAGACCCAGTACTTC.

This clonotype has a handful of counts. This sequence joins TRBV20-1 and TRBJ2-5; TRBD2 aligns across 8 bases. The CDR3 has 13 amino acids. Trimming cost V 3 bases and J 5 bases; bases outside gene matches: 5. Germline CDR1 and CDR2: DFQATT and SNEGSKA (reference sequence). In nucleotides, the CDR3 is TGCAGTGCTAGGGCGGGGGGCTGGGAGACCCAGTACTTC. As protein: CSARAGGWETQYF.

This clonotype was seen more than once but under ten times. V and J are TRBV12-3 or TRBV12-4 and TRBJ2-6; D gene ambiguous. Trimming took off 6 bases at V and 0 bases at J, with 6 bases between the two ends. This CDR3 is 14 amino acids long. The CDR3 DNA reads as TGTGCCAGCAGAGAGCCCTCTGGGGCCAACGTCCTGACTTTC. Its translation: CASREPSGANVLTF.

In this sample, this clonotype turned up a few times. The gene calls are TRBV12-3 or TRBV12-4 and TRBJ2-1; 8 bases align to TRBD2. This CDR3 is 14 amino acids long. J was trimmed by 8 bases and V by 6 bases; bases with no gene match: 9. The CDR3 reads CASSPQRERDEQFF. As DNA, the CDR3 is TGTGCCAGCAGCCCCCAGCGGGAGCGGGATGAGCAGTTCTTC.

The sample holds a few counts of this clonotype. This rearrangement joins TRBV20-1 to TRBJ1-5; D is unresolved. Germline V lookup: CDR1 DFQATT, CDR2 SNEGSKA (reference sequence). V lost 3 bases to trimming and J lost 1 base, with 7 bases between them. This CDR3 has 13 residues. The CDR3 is CSARRVSNQPQHF. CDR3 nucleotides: TGCAGTGCTAGGAGGGTGAGCAATCAGCCCCAGCATTTT.

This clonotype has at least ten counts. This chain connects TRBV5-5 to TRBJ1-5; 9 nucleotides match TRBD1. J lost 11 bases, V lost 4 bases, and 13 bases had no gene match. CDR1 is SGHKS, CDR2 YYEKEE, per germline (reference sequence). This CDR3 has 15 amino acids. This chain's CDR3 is CASSRDREGFRSQHF. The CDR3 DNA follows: TGTGCCAGCAGCCGGGACAGGGAGGGATTTAGGTCCCAGCATTTT.

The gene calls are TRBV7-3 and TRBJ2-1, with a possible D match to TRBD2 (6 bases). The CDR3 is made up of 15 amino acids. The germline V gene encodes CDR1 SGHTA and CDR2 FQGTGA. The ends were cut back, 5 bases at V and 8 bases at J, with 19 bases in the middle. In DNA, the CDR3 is TGTGCCAGCAGCGATGGAGGGAGGCTGGTCCATGAGCAGTTCTTC. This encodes CASSDGGRLVHEQFF.

The CDR3 bases are TGTGCCAGCAGCGTCCCCGGGACACCGAACACTGAAGCTTTCTTT. Protein product: CASSVPGTPNTEAFF. This chain connects TRBV5-6 to TRBJ1-1; D may be TRBD1 (6 bases). This CDR3 is built from 15 residues. Between the trimmed V and J ends, which lost 4 bases and 1 base, there was a span of 14 bases. CDR1 is SGHDT, CDR2 YYEEEE, per germline.

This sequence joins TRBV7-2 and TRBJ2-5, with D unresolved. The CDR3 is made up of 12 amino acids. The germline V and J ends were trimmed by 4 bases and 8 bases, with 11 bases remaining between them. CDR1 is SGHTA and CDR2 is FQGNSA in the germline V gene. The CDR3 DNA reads TGTGCCAGCAGCTCTTACCTAGGAACCCAGTACTTC. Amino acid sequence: CASSSYLGTQYF.

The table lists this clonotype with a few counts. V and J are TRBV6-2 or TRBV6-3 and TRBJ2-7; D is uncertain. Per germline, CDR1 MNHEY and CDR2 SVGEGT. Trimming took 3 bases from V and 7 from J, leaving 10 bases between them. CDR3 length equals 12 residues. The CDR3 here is CASSYGPREQYF. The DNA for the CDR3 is TGTGCCAGCAGTTATGGGCCTCGGGAGCAGTACTTC.

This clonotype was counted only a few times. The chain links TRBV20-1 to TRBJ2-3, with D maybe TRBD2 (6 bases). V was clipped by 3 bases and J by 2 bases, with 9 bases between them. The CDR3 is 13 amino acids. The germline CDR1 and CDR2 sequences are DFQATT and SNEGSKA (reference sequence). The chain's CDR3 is CSASRRDTDTQYF. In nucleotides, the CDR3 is TGCAGTGCTAGCCGGCGGGACACAGATACGCAGTATTTT.

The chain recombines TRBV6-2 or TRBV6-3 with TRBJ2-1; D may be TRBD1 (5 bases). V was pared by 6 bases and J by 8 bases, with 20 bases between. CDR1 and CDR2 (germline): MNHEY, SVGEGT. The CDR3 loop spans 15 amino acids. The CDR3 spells CASSRWGDGFDEQFF. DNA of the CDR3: TGTGCCAGCAGCCGGTGGGGCGACGGATTTGATGAGCAGTTCTTC.